The rows below give T cell receptor beta chains drawn from one sample of a study of T-cell memory formation after mild COVID-19. MiXCR was run by TCRdb on the 5' RACE reads, yielding one entry per CDR3 protein. The profile covers more than 200,000 distinct CDR3 sequences, with about 15% appearing a single time and around 3.7% taken by the ten largest. The specimen sequenced was PBMCs or a T cell subset sorted from them (not recorded which). The receptor set was obtained from a man aged 18 to 29 who had mild COVID-19 (a few samples of this study predate the infection). Cell type and time point are not known. The CDR3 runs from the conserved cysteine through the conserved F or W. D genes are given only for firm matches. Clone size, where shown, is once, few, many, or a class for clones that have expanded.

v_call	clone_size	j_call	d_call	cdr3_aa	cdr3_nt
TRBV6-5	few	TRBJ2-7	TRBD2	CASSSLAGAFYEQYF	TGTGCCAGCAGTTCTTTAGCGGGGGCCTTCTACGAGCAGTACTTC
TRBV3-1	few	TRBJ1-1	-	CASGHKNTEAFF	TGTGCCAGCGGCCACAAGAACACTGAAGCTTTCTTT
TRBV7-2	many	TRBJ2-3	TRBD2	CASTLAGGLDTQYF	TGTGCCAGCACCCTAGCGGGGGGGCTAGATACGCAGTATTTT
TRBV5-1	few	TRBJ2-2	-	CASSLVRHRNTGELFF	TGCGCCAGCAGCTTGGTACGGCATAGGAACACCGGGGAGCTGTTTTTT
TRBV29-1	many	TRBJ1-1	-	CSVGGMYTEAFF	TGCAGCGTTGGGGGGATGTACACTGAAGCTTTCTTT
TRBV6-5	few	TRBJ1-4	TRBD1	CASRLAETGGTNEKLFF	TGTGCCAGCAGACTCGCAGAAACAGGGGGGACTAATGAAAAACTGTTTTTT
TRBV6-5	few	TRBJ1-4	-	CASSMGYREKLFF	TGTGCCAGCAGTATGGGGTACCGGGAAAAACTGTTTTTT
TRBV9	many	TRBJ2-5	TRBD1	CASSVGGPGTGAQETQYF	TGTGCCAGCAGCGTAGGAGGGCCGGGGACAGGAGCCCAAGAGACCCAGTACTTC
TRBV7-9	-	TRBJ1-4	-	CASSSRVGLNEKLFF	TGTGCCAGCAGCTCTAGGGTGGGATTAAATGAAAAACTGTTTTTT
TRBV28	few	TRBJ1-4	-	CASSFPTNEKLFF	TGTGCCAGCAGTTTCCCAACTAATGAAAAACTGTTTTTT
TRBV18	-	TRBJ1-2	-	CASSPFRGNYGYTF	TGTGCCAGCTCACCATTCAGGGGTAACTATGGCTACACCTTC
TRBV6-2/TRBV6-3	-	TRBJ1-1	-	CASSPRGIGTEDFF	TGTGCCAGCAGTCCCAGGGGCATAGGCACTGAAGATTTCTTT
TRBV4-3	few	TRBJ1-3	TRBD1	CASSQDPLGAGGNGNTIYF	TGCGCCAGCAGCCAAGATCCCCTCGGGGCAGGGGGCAATGGAAACACCATATATTTT
TRBV7-9	few	TRBJ1-3	-	CASSLAEGNTIYF	TGTGCCAGCAGCTTAGCTGAGGGAAACACCATATATTTT
TRBV6-5	-	TRBJ1-1	-	CASSQGMRRGATEAFF	TGTGCCAGCAGCCAGGGTATGAGGCGGGGCGCGACTGAAGCTTTCTTT
TRBV30	-	TRBJ2-7	-	CAWAGGGAPLEQYF	TGTGCCTGGGCCGGAGGGGGGGCCCCACTCGAGCAGTACTTC
TRBV5-1	-	TRBJ2-5	-	CASSLGHEQQETQYF	TGCGCCAGCAGCTTGGGCCACGAGCAGCAAGAGACCCAGTACTTC
TRBV28	-	TRBJ1-2	-	CASTISPREGYGYTF	TGTGCCAGCACCATCTCTCCCAGGGAGGGCTATGGCTACACCTTC
TRBV9	many	TRBJ2-3	-	CASSVGVGTDTQYF	TGTGCCAGCAGCGTAGGGGTGGGCACAGATACGCAGTATTTT
TRBV29-1	-	TRBJ1-6	TRBD1	CSVWTGGNSPLHF	TGCAGCGTATGGACAGGGGGTAATTCACCCCTCCACTTT
TRBV6-2/TRBV6-3	-	TRBJ2-2	TRBD1	CASSPGTGLTGELFF	TGTGCCAGCAGTCCCGGGACAGGGTTAACCGGGGAGCTGTTTTTT